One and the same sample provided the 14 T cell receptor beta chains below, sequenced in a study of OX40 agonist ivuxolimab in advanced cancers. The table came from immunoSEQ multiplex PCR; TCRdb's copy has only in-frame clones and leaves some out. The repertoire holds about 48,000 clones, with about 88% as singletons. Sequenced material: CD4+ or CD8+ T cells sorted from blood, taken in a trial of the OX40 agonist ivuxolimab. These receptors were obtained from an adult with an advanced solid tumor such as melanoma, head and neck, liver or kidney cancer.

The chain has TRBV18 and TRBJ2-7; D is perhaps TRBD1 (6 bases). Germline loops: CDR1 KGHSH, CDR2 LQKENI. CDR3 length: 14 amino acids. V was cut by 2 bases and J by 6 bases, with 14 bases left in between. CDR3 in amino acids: CASSPGTQRSEQYF. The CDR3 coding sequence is TGTGCCAGCTCACCAGGGACACAGAGGAGCGAGCAGTACTTC.

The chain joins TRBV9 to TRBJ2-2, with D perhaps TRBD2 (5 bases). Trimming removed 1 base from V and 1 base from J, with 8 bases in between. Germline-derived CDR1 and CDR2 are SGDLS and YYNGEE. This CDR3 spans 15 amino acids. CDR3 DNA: TGTGCCAGCAGCGTAAGAGGAGGGAACACCGGGGAGCTGTTTTTT. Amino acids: CASSVRGGNTGELFF. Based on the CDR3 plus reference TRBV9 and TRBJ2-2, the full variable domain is DSGVTQTPKHLITATGQRVTLRCSPRSGDLSVYWYQQSLDQGLQFLIQYYNGEERAKGNILERFSAQQFPDLHSELNLSSLELGDSALYFCASSVRGGNTGELFFGEGSRLTVL.

The CDR3: CASSPGVAKNIQYF. CDR3 coding DNA: TGTGCCAGCAGCCCAGGGGTAGCCAAAAACATTCAGTACTTC. V gene TRBV7-3 combines with J gene TRBJ2-4, with D perhaps matching TRBD1 (6 bases). Trimming left V 5 bases short and J 0 bases short, with 8 bases between. This CDR3 region has 14 residues. Germline CDR1 and CDR2: SGHTA and FQGTGA.

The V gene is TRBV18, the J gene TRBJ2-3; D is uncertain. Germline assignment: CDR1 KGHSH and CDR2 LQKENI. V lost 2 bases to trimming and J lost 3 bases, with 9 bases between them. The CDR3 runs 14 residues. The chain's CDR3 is CASSPSRVTDTQYF. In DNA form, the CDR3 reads TGTGCCAGCTCACCATCTAGGGTTACAGATACGCAGTATTTT.

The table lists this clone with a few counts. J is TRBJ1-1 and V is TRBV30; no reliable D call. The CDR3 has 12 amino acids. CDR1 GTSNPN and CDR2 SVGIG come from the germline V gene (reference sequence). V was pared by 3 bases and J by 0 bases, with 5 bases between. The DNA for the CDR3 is TGTGCCTGGAGAACAGTGAACACTGAAGCTTTCTTT. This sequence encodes CAWRTVNTEAFF.

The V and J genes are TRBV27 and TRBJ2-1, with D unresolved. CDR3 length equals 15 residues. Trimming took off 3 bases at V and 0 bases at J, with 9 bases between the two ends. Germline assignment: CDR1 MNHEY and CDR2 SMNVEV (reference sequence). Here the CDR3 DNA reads TGTGCCAGCAGTTTGGGTCGCGGCTCCTACAATGAGCAGTTCTTC. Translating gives CASSLGRGSYNEQFF.

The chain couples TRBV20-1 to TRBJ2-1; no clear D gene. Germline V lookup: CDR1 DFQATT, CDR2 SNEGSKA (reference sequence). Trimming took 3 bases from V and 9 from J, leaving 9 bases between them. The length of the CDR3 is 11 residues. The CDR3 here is CSASLRGEQFF. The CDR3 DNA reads TGCAGTGCTAGCCTTAGAGGTGAGCAGTTCTTC.

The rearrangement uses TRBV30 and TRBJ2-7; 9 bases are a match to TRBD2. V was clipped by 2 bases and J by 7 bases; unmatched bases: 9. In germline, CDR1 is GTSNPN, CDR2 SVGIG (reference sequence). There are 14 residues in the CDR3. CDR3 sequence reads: CAWSRAGGVREQYF. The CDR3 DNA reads TGTGCCTGGAGTCGAGCGGGAGGAGTGCGAGAGCAGTACTTC.

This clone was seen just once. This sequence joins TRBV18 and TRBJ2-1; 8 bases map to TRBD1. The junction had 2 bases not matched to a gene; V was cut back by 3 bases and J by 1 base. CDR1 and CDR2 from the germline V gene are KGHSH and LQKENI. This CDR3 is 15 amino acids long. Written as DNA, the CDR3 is TGTGCCAGCTCACCCGGACAGGGATCCTACAATGAGCAGTTCTTC. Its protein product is CASSPGQGSYNEQFF. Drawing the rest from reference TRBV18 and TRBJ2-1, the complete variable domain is NAGVMQNPRHLVRRRGQEARLRCSPMKGHSHVYWYRQLPEEGLKFMVYLQKENIIDESGMPKERFSAEFPKEGPSILRIQQVVRGDSAAYFCASSPGQGSYNEQFFGPGTRLTVL.

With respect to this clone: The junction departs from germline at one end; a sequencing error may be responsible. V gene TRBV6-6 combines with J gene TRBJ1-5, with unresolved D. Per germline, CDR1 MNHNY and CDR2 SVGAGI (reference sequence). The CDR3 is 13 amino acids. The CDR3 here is CASSYSPNQPQHF. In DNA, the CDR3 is TGTGCCAGCAGCTACTCGCCGAATCAGCCCCAGCATTTT.

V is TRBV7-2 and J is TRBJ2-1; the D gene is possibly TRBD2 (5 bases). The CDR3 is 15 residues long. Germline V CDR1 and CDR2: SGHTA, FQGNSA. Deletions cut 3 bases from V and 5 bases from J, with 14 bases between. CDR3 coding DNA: TGTGCCAGCAGCTTTAAGGCGGGTCACAACAATGAGCAGTTCTTC. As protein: CASSFKAGHNNEQFF.

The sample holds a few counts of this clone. CDR3 sequence (DNA): TGTGCCAGTAGTCCAACTAGGGACAATGAGCAGTTCTTC. It encodes CASSPTRDNEQFF. The chain has TRBV19 and TRBJ2-1, with D perhaps matching TRBD2 (5 bases). The germline V and J ends were trimmed by 5 bases and 5 bases, with 10 bases remaining between them. The CDR3 runs to 13 residues. CDR1 is LNHDA, CDR2 SQIVND, per germline (reference sequence). The full variable domain, in which reference TRBV19 and TRBJ2-1 provide the parts outside the CDR3, is DGGITQSPKYLFRKEGQNVTLSCEQNLNHDAMYWYRQDPGQGLRLIYYSQIVNDFQKGDIAEGYSVSREKKESFPLTVTSAQKNPTAFYLCASSPTRDNEQFFGPGTRLTVL.

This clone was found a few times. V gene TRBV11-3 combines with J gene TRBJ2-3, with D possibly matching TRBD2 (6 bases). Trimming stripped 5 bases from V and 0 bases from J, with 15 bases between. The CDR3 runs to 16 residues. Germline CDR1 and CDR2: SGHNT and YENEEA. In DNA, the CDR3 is TGTGCCAGCAGCCTTGGTTTAGCGGTTAGCACAGATACGCAGTATTTT. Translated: CASSLGLAVSTDTQYF.

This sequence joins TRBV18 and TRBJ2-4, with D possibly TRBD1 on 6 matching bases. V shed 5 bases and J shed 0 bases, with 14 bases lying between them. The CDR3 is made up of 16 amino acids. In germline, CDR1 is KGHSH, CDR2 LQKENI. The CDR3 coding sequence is TGTGCCAGCTCAGCTCAACAGGGAGTAGCCAAAAACATTCAGTACTTC. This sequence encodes CASSAQQGVAKNIQYF.